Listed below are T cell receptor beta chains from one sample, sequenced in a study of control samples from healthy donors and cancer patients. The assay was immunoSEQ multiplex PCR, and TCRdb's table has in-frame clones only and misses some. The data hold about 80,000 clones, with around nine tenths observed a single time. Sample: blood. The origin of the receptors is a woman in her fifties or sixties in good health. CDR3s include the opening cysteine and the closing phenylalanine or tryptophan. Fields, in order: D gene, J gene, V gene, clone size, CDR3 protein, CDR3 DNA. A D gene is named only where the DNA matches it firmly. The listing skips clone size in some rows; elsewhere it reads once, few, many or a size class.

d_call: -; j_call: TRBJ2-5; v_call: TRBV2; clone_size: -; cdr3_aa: CASSPGPTSQETQYF; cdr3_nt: TGTGCCAGCAGTCCCGGACCGACTAGCCAAGAGACCCAGTACTTC
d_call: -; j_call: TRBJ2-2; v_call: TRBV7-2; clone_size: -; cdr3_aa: CASSLGPGTGELFF; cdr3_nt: TGTGCCAGCAGCTTAGGGCCGGGCACCGGGGAGCTGTTTTTT
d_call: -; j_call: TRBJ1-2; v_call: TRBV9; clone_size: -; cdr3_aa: CASSLGQRDYGYTF; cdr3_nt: TGTGCCAGCAGCTTAGGACAGAGAGACTATGGCTACACCTTC
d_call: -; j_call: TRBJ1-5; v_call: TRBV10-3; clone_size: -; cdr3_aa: CAISGADDQPQHF; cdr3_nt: TGTGCCATCAGTGGGGCAGACGATCAGCCCCAGCATTTT
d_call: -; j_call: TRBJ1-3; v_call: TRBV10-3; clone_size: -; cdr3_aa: CAINSGAITGSGNTIYF; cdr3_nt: TGTGCCATCAATTCAGGTGCAATAACAGGCTCTGGAAACACCATATATTTT
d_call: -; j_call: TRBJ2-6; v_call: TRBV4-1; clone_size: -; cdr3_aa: CASSQDPGAGANVLTF; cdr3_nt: TGCGCCAGCAGCCAAGATCCAGGGGCTGGGGCCAACGTCCTGACTTTC
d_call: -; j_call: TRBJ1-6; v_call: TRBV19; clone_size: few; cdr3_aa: CASSSQGFNSPLHF; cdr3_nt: TGTGCCAGTAGTAGCCAGGGATTTAATTCACCCCTCCACTTT
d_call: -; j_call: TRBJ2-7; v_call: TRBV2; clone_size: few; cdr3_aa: CASAQGLLNEQYF; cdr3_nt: TGTGCCAGCGCCCAGGGTCTTCTCAACGAGCAGTACTTC
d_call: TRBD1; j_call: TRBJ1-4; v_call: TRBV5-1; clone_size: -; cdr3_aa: CASSLALTGPEGEKLFF; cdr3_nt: TGCGCCAGCAGCTTGGCCCTGACAGGGCCGGAGGGTGAAAAACTGTTTTTT
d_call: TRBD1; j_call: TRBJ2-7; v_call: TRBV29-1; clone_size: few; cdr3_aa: CSVLTGTEQYF; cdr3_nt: TGCAGCGTCTTGACAGGGACCGAGCAGTACTTC
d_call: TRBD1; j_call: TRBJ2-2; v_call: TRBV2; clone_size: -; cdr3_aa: CASSVTGGPGELFF; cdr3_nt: TGTGCCAGCAGTGTGACAGGGGGCCCCGGGGAGCTGTTTTTT
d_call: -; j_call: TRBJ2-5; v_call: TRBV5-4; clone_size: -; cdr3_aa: CASSSDPISFPQYF; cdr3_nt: TGTGCCAGCAGCTCGGACCCGATCTCATTCCCCCAGTACTTC
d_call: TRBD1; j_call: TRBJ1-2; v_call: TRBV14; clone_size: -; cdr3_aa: CASSPFKGQGVTF; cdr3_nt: TGTGCCAGCAGCCCCTTCAAGGGACAGGGGGTCACCTTC
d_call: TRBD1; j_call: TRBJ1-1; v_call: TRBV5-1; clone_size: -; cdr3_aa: CASSWDSGMEAFF; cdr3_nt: TGCGCCAGCAGCTGGGACAGCGGCATGGAAGCTTTCTTT
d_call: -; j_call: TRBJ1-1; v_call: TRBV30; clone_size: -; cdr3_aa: CAWGIAGRPNTEAFF; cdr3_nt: TGTGCCTGGGGCATTGCGGGACGGCCAAACACTGAAGCTTTCTTT
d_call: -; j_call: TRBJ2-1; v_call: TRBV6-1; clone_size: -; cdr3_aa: CASSEAPESGYNEQFF; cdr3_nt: TGTGCCAGCAGTGAAGCTCCCGAGTCTGGTTACAATGAGCAGTTCTTC
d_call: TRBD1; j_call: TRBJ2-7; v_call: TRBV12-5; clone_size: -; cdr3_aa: CASGLRSGTGEEQYF; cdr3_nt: TGTGCTAGTGGTTTGCGATCCGGGACAGGGGAAGAGCAGTACTTC
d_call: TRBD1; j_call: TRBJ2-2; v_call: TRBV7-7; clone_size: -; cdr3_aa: CASSLNRGTGELFF; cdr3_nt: TGTGCCAGCAGCTTAAACAGGGGCACCGGGGAGCTGTTTTTT
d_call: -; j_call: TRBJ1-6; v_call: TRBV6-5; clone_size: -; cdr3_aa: CASSRGQNSPLHF; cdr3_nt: TGTGCCAGCAGCCGCGGACAGAATTCACCCCTCCACTTT
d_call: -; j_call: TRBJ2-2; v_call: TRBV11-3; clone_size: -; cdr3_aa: CASSHREGRPGELFF; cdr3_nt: TGTGCCAGCAGCCACAGGGAGGGCCGGCCCGGGGAGCTGTTTTTT
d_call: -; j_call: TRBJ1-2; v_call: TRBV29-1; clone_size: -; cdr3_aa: CSASSGTDYGYTF; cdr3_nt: TGCAGCGCCAGTTCGGGGACGGACTATGGCTACACCTTC
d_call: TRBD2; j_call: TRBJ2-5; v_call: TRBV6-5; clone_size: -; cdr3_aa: CAIASGGQETQYF; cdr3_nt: TGTGCCATCGCCTCGGGGGGGCAAGAGACCCAGTACTTC
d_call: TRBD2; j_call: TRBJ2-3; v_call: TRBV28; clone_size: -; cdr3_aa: CASSFAGGHSTDTQYF; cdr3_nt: TGTGCCAGCAGTTTCGCGGGGGGGCATAGCACAGATACGCAGTATTTT
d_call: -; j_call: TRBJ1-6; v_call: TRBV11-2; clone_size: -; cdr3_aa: CASSSQGGVPLHF; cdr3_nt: TGTGCCAGCAGCTCACAAGGGGGGGTCCCCCTCCACTTT
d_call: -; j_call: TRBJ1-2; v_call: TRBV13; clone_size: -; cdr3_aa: CASSIQEENGYTF; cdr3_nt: TGTGCCAGCAGCATACAGGAGGAAAACGGCTACACCTTC
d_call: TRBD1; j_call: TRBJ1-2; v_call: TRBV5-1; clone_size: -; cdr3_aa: CASSWGPGQGYGYTF; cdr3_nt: TGCGCCAGCAGCTGGGGACCGGGACAGGGGTATGGCTACACCTTC
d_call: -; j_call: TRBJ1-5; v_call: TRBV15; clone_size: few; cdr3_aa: CATSFRQVNQPQHF; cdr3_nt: TGTGCCACCAGCTTCCGACAGGTCAATCAGCCCCAGCATTTT
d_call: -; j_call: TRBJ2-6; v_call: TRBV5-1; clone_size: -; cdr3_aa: CASSLRLSYGGANVLTF; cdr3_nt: TGCGCCAGCAGCCTTCGCCTTAGTTATGGTGGGGCCAACGTCCTGACTTTC
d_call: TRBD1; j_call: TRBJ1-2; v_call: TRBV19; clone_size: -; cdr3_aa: CASSTGTGGGYTF; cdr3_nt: TGTGCCAGTAGTACCGGGACAGGGGGAGGCTACACCTTC
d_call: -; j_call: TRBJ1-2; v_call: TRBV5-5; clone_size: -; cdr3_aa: CASSLAGTANYGYTF; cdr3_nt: TGTGCCAGCAGCTTGGCTGGGACGGCCAACTATGGCTACACCTTC
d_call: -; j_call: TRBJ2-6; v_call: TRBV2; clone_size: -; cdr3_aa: CASRDGYSGANVLTF; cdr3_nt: TGTGCCAGCAGGGACGGATATTCAGGGGCCAACGTCCTGACTTTC
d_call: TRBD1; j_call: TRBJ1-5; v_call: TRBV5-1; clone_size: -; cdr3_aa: CASSLGTGPTQPQHF; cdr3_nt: TGCGCCAGCAGCTTAGGGACAGGGCCAACTCAGCCCCAGCATTTT
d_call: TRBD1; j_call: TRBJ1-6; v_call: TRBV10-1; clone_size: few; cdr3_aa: CASELLDRALSYNSPLHF; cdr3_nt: TGCGCCAGCGAACTTTTGGACAGGGCGCTCTCCTATAATTCACCCCTCCACTTT
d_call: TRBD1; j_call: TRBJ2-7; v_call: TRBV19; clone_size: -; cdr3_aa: CASSLTDRARYEQYF; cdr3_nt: TGTGCCAGTAGCCTTACGGACAGGGCCCGGTACGAGCAGTACTTC
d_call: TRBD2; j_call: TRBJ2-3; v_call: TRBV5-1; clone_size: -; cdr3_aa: CASRVAGGYTDTQYF; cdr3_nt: TGCGCCAGCAGGGTGGCGGGGGGTTACACAGATACGCAGTATTTT
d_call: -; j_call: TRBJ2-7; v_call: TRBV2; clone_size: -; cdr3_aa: CASTQKGEQYF; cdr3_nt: TGTGCCAGCACCCAAAAGGGAGAGCAGTACTTC
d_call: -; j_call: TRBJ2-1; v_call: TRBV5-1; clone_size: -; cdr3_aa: CASSLGQEHNEQFF; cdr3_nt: TGCGCCAGCAGCTTGGGGCAGGAGCACAATGAGCAGTTCTTC
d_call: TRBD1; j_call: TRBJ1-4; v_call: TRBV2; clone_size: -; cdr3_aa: CASRRNRGDEKLFF; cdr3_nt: TGTGCCAGCAGAAGGAACAGGGGGGATGAAAAACTGTTTTTT
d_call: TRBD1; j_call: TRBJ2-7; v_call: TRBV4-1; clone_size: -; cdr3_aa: CASSSGQLSEQYF; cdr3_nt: TGCGCCAGCAGTTCGGGACAGCTCTCCGAGCAGTACTTC
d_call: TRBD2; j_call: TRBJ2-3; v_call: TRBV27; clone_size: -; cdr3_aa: CASRRGGDTDTQYF; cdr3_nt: TGTGCCAGCAGGCGCGGGGGGGACACAGATACGCAGTATTTT
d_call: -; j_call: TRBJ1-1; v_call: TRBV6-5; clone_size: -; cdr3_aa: CASSYSRRDTEAFF; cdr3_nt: TGTGCCAGCAGTTACTCAAGGCGGGACACTGAAGCTTTCTTT
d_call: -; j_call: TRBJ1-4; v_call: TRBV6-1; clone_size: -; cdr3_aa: CASSESWRGWEKLFF; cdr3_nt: TGTGCCAGCAGTGAATCTTGGAGGGGGTGGGAAAAACTGTTTTTT
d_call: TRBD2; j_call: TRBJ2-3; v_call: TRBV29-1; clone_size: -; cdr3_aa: CSVPASGGTDTQYF; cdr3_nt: TGCAGCGTTCCTGCTAGCGGGGGCACAGATACGCAGTATTTT
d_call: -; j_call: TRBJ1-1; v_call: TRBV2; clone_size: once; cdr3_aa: CASRMGQPRNTEAFF; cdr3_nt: TGTGCCAGCAGGATGGGACAACCTAGGAACACTGAAGCTTTCTTT
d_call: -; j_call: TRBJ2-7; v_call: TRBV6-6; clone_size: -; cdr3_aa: CASSYSRGWNF; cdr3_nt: TGTGCCAGCAGTTACTCCAGGGGTTGGAACTTC
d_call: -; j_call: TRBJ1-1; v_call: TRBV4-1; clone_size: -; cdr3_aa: CASSQVLGRVNTEAFF; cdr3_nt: TGCGCCAGCAGCCAAGTCTTGGGAAGGGTTAACACTGAAGCTTTCTTT
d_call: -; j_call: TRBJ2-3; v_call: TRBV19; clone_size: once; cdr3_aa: CASSGTDTDTQYF; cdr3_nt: TGTGCCAGTAGTGGGACCGATACAGATACGCAGTATTTT
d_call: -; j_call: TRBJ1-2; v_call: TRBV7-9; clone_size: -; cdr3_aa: CASSLTDYGYTF; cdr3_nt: TGTGCCAGCAGCTTGACAGACTATGGCTACACCTTC
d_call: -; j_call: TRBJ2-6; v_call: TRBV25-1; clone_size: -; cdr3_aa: CASSAWDGSSGANVLTF; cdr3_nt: TGTGCCAGCAGTGCTTGGGACGGTAGCTCTGGGGCCAACGTCCTGACTTTC
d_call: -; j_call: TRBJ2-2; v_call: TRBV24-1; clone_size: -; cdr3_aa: CATERTVTGELFF; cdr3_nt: TGTGCCACCGAGAGGACGGTAACCGGGGAGCTGTTTTTT
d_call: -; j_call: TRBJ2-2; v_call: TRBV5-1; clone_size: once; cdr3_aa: CASTGMGTGELFF; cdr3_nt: TGCGCCAGCACCGGCATGGGGACCGGGGAGCTGTTTTTT
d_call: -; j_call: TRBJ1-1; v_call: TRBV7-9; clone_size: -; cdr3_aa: CASSLSNTEAFF; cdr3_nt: TGTGCCAGCAGCTTATCCAACACTGAAGCTTTCTTT
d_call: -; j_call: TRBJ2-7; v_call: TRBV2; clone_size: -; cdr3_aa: CASYPSSYEQYF; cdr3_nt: TGTGCCAGCTACCCTTCCTCCTACGAGCAGTACTTC
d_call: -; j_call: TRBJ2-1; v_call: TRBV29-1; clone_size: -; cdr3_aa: CSVARDITDEQFF; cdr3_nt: TGCAGCGTTGCGCGGGACATAACGGATGAGCAGTTCTTC
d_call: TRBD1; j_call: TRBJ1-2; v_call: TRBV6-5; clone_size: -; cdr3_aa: CASSNGQGARGYTF; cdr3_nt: TGTGCCAGCAGCAACGGACAGGGGGCGAGAGGCTACACCTTC
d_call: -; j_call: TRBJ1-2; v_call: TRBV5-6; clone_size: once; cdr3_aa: CASSLELKTYGYTF; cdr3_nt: TGTGCCAGCAGCTTAGAACTTAAAACCTATGGCTACACCTTC